This T cell receptor beta chain comes out of a study of blood T cell repertoires in COVID-19. Study context: Acute-phase and convalescent COVID-19 samples originated in the United States, Italy and Spain. From T cells, B-cell-depleted T cells, or PBMCs came the material, which was cDNA or gDNA.

The V gene's germline CDR1 is SGHAT and CDR2 FQNNGV. This CDR3 spans 16 amino acids. The V and J ends lost 5 bases and 0 bases, in that order; junction bases with no gene match: 9. How the authors handled the data: Quantification of nucleated cells was approximated via reference gene primer amplification. The protocol was immunoSEQ multiplex PCR, while the TCRdb copy is restricted to in-frame clones and leaves out a portion. D and trimming come from the DNA, and the V and J calls and clone size come from that table. Counted here are 150,000 to 200,000 clones, more than 75% occurring once; the ten biggest clones make up roughly 3.9%.

The sequencing input was peripheral blood. The chain uses TRBV11-2 and TRBJ1-1, with 7 nucleotides matching TRBD1. The sequence was obtained from a man aged 18 to 30 with active or convalescent COVID-19. The CDR3 DNA follows: TGTGCCAGCAGCCTAACCCGGGACAGACTGAACACTGAAGCTTTCTTT. This encodes CASSLTRDRLNTEAFF.